The T cell receptor beta chain under discussion was sequenced for a study of blood T cell repertoires in COVID-19. Study information: Sites in the United States, Italy and Spain provided acute and convalescent COVID-19 samples. Nucleic acid was either cDNA or gDNA, and it came from T cells, B-cell-depleted T cells, or PBMCs.

V was pared by 5 bases and J by 1 base, with 17 bases between. Germline CDR1 is SGHDT and CDR2 is YYEEEE. This CDR3 has 16 residues. Per the study methods: Estimated nucleated cell counts came from reference gene primer amplification. TCRdb's copy holds only in-frame clones and misses some; the assay was immunoSEQ multiplex PCR. V, J and clone size were drawn from that table, and D and trimming were deduced from the DNA. There are about 170,000 clones in the sample; around 82% occur only once, and less than 20% lies in the top ten. Sequenced: peripheral blood. The gene calls are TRBV5-6 and TRBJ2-3, with D tentatively TRBD2 (6 bases). This receptor was taken from a woman in her 70s who had recovered from COVID-19. The CDR3 loop reads CASRMRGARGTDTQYF. The CDR3 DNA is TGTGCCAGCAGAATGCGGGGAGCTAGGGGCACAGATACGCAGTATTTT.